Each of the 16 T cell receptor beta chains below was sequenced from the same sample in a study of blood T cell repertoires in COVID-19. The table came from immunoSEQ multiplex PCR; TCRdb's copy has only in-frame clones and leaves some out. Of roughly 350,000 clones listed, 88% were seen once; the top ten hold roughly 4.1%. The sample comprised peripheral blood. The source is a woman aged 50 to 60 with active or convalescent COVID-19.

This clone showed up just a few times. This chain uses TRBV6-5 with TRBJ2-2; the D is unclear. CDR3 length: 14 residues. V lost 7 bases and J lost 7, with 16 bases in between. Germline assignment: CDR1 MNHEY and CDR2 SVGAGI. The CDR3: CASTLSLDGGELFF. The CDR3 nucleotides read TGTGCCAGCACCCTTTCATTAGATGGCGGGGAGCTGTTTTTT.

The chain uses TRBV10-3 and TRBJ2-7, with TRBD1 matching over 10 bases. CDR3 length: 17 amino acids. Germline values: CDR1 ENHRY, CDR2 SYGVKD. V lost 3 bases, J lost 4 bases, and 12 bases stayed unmatched. The CDR3 sequence: CAISDGRSGTGVYEQYF. The CDR3 nucleotides read TGTGCCATCAGTGACGGACGCTCCGGGACAGGGGTGTACGAGCAGTACTTC.

The V gene is TRBV7-2, the J gene TRBJ1-2, with D maybe TRBD1 (5 bases). The CDR3 is made up of 16 amino acids. CDR1 is SGHTA and CDR2 is FQGNSA in the germline V gene. The V end lost 2 bases, the J end lost 4 bases, and 17 bases lay between the germline ends. CDR3 in amino acids: CASSLHFPQGTYGYTF. CDR3 sequence (DNA): TGTGCCAGCAGCTTACACTTTCCTCAGGGCACCTATGGCTACACCTTC. The whole variable domain, remainder taken from reference TRBV7-2 and TRBJ1-2, is GAGVSQSPSNKVTEKGKDVELRCDPISGHTALYWYRQSLGQGLEFLIYFQGNSAPDKSGLPSDRFSAERTGGSVSTLTIQRTQQEDSAVYLCASSLHFPQGTYGYTFGSGTRLTVV.

CDR3: CASSALAGQPQHF. CDR3 DNA: TGTGCCAGCAGCGCCCTGGCGGGACAGCCCCAGCATTTT. The chain carries TRBV9 and TRBJ1-5; D gene unclear. The CDR3 length is 13 residues. Looked up from germline, CDR1 is SGDLS and CDR2 is YYNGEE. V lost 3 bases and J 7 bases, leaving 11 bases between the germline ends.

This chain links TRBV6-5 with TRBJ2-4; possibly TRBD1 for D (5 bases). This CDR3 contains 15 residues. The germline CDR1 and CDR2 sequences are MNHEY and SVGAGI. The V end was cut by 6 bases, the J end by 0 bases, with 12 bases between. CDR3 nucleotide sequence: TGTGCCAGCAGAGTGGCAGGGCTAGCCAAAAACATTCAGTACTTC. It translates to CASRVAGLAKNIQYF.

The chain recombines TRBV9 with TRBJ2-5; 7 nucleotides line up with TRBD2. In germline, CDR1 is SGDLS, CDR2 YYNGEE. V was clipped by 0 bases and J by 2 bases; unmatched bases: 7. The CDR3 has 16 residues. CDR3 DNA: TGTGCCAGCAGCGTAGGGGGAGCGGGAATACAAGAGACCCAGTACTTC. It yields the protein CASSVGGAGIQETQYF.

The chain has TRBV4-1 and TRBJ2-1, with no clear D. This CDR3 region has 14 residues. Germline V gene data show CDR1 as MGHRA and CDR2 as YSYEKL. Trimming shortened V by 3 bases and J by 10 bases, and 16 bases separated the two germline ends. Written as DNA, the CDR3 is TGCGCCAGCAGCCAGGCATGGGCCCTGGTAGAGCAGTTCTTC. Translation gives CASSQAWALVEQFF.

The V gene is TRBV2, the J gene TRBJ1-1; tentatively, D is TRBD1 (6 bases). V was pared by 6 bases and J by 9 bases, with 17 bases between. The CDR3 sequence is 13 residues long. The germline gives CDR1 SNHLY, CDR2 FYNNEI. The CDR3 spells CASSPGVRGKAFF. For the CDR3, the DNA is TGTGCCAGCAGCCCAGGGGTAAGGGGAAAAGCTTTCTTT.

The chain is built from TRBV5-1 and TRBJ2-1; 16 nucleotides align to TRBD2. The CDR3 runs 15 residues. CDR1 and CDR2 from the germline V gene are SGHRS and YFSETQ. The V gene end was trimmed by 5 bases and the J gene end by 8 bases; junction bases not matched to a gene: 4. The CDR3: CASSPGTSGGDEQFF. The CDR3 DNA reads TGCGCCAGCAGTCCTGGGACTAGCGGGGGGGATGAGCAGTTCTTC.

The rearrangement uses TRBV5-1 and TRBJ2-2, with TRBD2 matching 8 bases. This CDR3 is 15 amino acids long. From germline, CDR1 is SGHRS and CDR2 YFSETQ. The V segment lost 5 bases and the J segment 3 bases; nucleotides outside the gene matches: 6. CDR3 nucleotides: TGCGCCAGCAGACTCGGGACTAGATACACCGGGGAGCTGTTTTTT. Translation: CASRLGTRYTGELFF.

The chain joins TRBV3-1 (or the pseudogene TRBV3-2) to TRBJ2-7; 9 positions match TRBD1. Unmatched junction bases numbered 1, after V lost 4 bases and J lost 3 bases. The germline gives CDR1 LGHDT, CDR2 YNNKEL (reference sequence). The CDR3 is made up of 13 amino acids. CDR3 in DNA: TGTGCCAGCAGCCCGGACAGGGGCTACGAGCAGTACTTC. Translation gives CASSPDRGYEQYF.

This rearrangement joins TRBV11-2 to TRBJ2-7; TRBD2 agrees at 8 bases. This CDR3 is 14 amino acids long. CDR1 and CDR2 from the germline V gene are SGHAT and FQNNGV. V dropped 6 bases and J dropped 0; count of bases not matched to a gene: 4. In DNA, the CDR3 is TGTGCCAGCAGGCAAACTAGCGGCTCCTACGAGCAGTACTTC. Translated, it gives CASRQTSGSYEQYF. Filled out from reference TRBV11-2 and TRBJ2-7, the complete variable domain reads EAGVAQSPRYKIIEKRQSVAFWCNPISGHATLYWYQQILGQGPKLLIQFQNNGVVDDSQLPKDRFSAERLKGVDSTLKIQPAKLEDSAVYLCASRQTSGSYEQYFGPGTRLTVT.

The gene calls are TRBV6-2 or TRBV6-3 and TRBJ2-7, with 13 bases that match TRBD2. CDR1 and CDR2 (germline): MNHEY, SVGEGT. After removal of 6 bases from V and 3 bases from J, the junction contained 5 bases not matched to a gene. The CDR3 totals 15 residues. The CDR3 loop is CASSSGTSGIYEQYF. CDR3 DNA sequence: TGTGCCAGCAGCTCCGGGACTAGCGGGATCTACGAGCAGTACTTC.

In this sample, this clone turned up once. The CDR3 sequence is CASSPRESQPQHF. The CDR3 DNA sequence: TGTGCCAGCTCACCTCGGGAATCTCAGCCCCAGCATTTT. The chain links TRBV18 to TRBJ1-5; D unresolved. The V gene's germline CDR1 is KGHSH and CDR2 LQKENI. This CDR3 comprises 13 residues. V was shortened by 3 bases and J by 6 bases, with 9 bases between the two germline ends.

The V and J genes are TRBV28 and TRBJ1-5, with a tentative D call TRBD1 (5 bases). The CDR3 totals 14 residues. The V gene's germline CDR1 is MDHEN and CDR2 SYDVKM. Trimming left V 3 bases short and J 2 bases short, with 8 bases between. The CDR3 loop is CASSLARGNQPQHF. CDR3 DNA: TGTGCCAGCAGTTTGGCCAGGGGCAATCAGCCCCAGCATTTT. Variable domain in full (rest from reference TRBV28 and TRBJ1-5): DVKVTQSSRYLVKRTGEKVFLECVQDMDHENMFWYRQDPGLGLRLIYFSYDVKMKEKGDIPEGYSVSREKKERFSLILESASTNQTSMYLCASSLARGNQPQHFGDGTRLSIL.

The CDR3 sequence: CASSQDVSRRDRASHEQYF. CDR3 bases: TGTGCCAGCAGCCAAGATGTATCCCGGCGAGACAGGGCAAGCCACGAGCAGTACTTC. The rearrangement links TRBV3-1 (or the pseudogene TRBV3-2) to TRBJ2-7, with TRBD1 matching 7 bases. Per germline, CDR1 LGHDT and CDR2 YNNKEL (reference sequence). The CDR3 runs 19 residues. Losses at the gene ends were 0 bases for V and 5 bases for J; bases not matched to a gene: 19.